This T cell receptor beta chain was sequenced in a study of OX40 agonist ivuxolimab in advanced cancers. Regarding the study in general: The costimulatory receptor OX40 (CD134) was targeted by ivuxolimab, a fully human IgG2 agonistic monoclonal antibody. Intravenous ivuxolimab was administered to patients every 2 weeks at six dose levels: 0.01, 0.1, 0.3, 1.5, 3 and 10 mg/kg. Of the approximately 53 patients in dose escalation, about 20 had hepatocellular carcinoma, roughly 15 had melanoma, 9 had renal cell carcinoma and 9 had head and neck cancer. A male proportion of almost 85% and a mean age of approximately 55 years, ranging from 23 to 79, were recorded for the dose-escalation cohort. Prior anti-PD-1, anti-PD-L1 or anti-CTLA-4 therapy was permitted, and roughly two fifths of dose-escalation patients had received checkpoint inhibitors. Three dose-escalation patients achieved partial responses, one with hepatocellular carcinoma and two with cutaneous melanoma. The point of sequencing TCRbeta in the periphery was to test whether ivuxolimab changed TCR sequence diversity and drove clonal T-cell expansion. The monotherapy dose-escalation portion (N of about 52 patients) of the phase I ivuxolimab trial is reported in the paper.

About this clone: Which antigen it targets is not known. Per-base quality was not reported, and no clone a single base away is much larger than it.

Patients with a history of autoimmune disease or receiving systemic immunosuppression were excluded from the trial. Peripheral blood for TCR sequencing was collected from all dose cohorts at baseline, on cycle 4 day 1, and on cycle 7 day 1. Samples came from an open-label, multicenter, first-in-human phase I dose-escalation trial of ivuxolimab. The trial enrolled adults with locally advanced or metastatic head and neck squamous cell, hepatocellular, melanoma or renal cell carcinoma. Before TCR sequencing, CD4+ T cells and CD8+ T cells were sorted from peripheral blood as separate populations. On the study overall, not on this receptor specifically: Antigen specificity was not determined for the clonally expanded peripheral T cells. Clonal expansion of both CD4+ and CD8+ blood T cells was observed from baseline to week 6 at doses 0.1 to 3.0 mg/kg. After ivuxolimab, CD8+ T cells had more expanded clones than CD4+ T cells on average. In partial responders in the 0.1-3.0 mg/kg groups, normalized peripheral clonal expansion was found to be among the lowest, especially among CD8+ T cells. Low levels of normalized T-cell clonal expansion were also seen in some nonresponding patients.

From the cysteine through the phenylalanine, the CDR3 covers 13 amino acids. Only the CDR3 DNA is retained, 39 bases long and in frame from the first base. CDR1 and CDR2, per the germline V gene (reference sequence), are SSHAT and FNYEAQ. The junction carries 9 bases between V and J, which are trimmed by 2 bases and 5 bases respectively. For sequencing of the TCRbeta CDR3 region, genomic DNA was extracted from the sorted cells. The immunoSEQ Assay was used to sequence the TCRbeta CDR3 regions. Not all clones reach the TCRdb copy of this immuneACCESS table, which keeps in-frame sequences only. Checked studies attribute under half of the gap to unresolved V genes and leave the rest unexplained. This sample gives tens of thousands of clones in total; around 85% of them show up just once. The ten largest clonotypes hold less than 2.5% of the sample.

The V and J segments used are TRBV7-7 and TRBJ1-2; the D region possibly corresponds to TRBD1 (5 bases align). The sample here was CD4+ or CD8+ T cells sorted from blood, taken in a trial of the OX40 agonist ivuxolimab. The clonotype originates from an adult with an advanced solid tumor such as melanoma, head and neck, liver or kidney cancer. The sequenced DNA is TGTGCCAGCAGCTTAATAGGGGAGTATGGCTACACCTTC. Translated, it gives CASSLIGEYGYTF.